Presented here are 30 T cell receptor beta chains from one specimen sequenced in a study of beta chain features in type 1 diabetes. Expressed TCRB transcripts were sequenced after all isolated RNA was converted to cDNA. TCRdb's copy holds only in-frame clones and misses some; the assay was immunoSEQ multiplex PCR. This sample has 35,000 to 50,000 clones; around 50% occur once, and the top ten carry about 0.24%. The sequencing input was stem cell memory CD4+ T cells from blood. Receptor source: a woman aged 25 to 39 in good health.

CDR3 loop: CASSGLPGGANEQFF. The CDR3 DNA sequence: TGTGCCAGCAGCGGGTTACCCGGAGGGGCCAATGAGCAGTTCTTC. The rearrangement links TRBV9 to TRBJ2-1; D is perhaps TRBD2 (6 bases). Germline CDR1 is SGDLS and CDR2 is YYNGEE. The V end lost 3 bases, the J end lost 6 bases, and 16 bases lay between the germline ends. The CDR3 covers 15 residues.

The chain links TRBV18 to TRBJ2-3, with 7 bases matching TRBD2. The CDR3 consists of 15 residues. After removal of 4 bases from V and 8 bases from J, the junction contained 12 bases not matched to a gene. Per the germline V gene, CDR1 is KGHSH and CDR2 is LQKENI. The CDR3 DNA follows: TGTGCCAGCTCACAATCCGGGGGGACCCAAGGTACGCAGTATTTT. Protein product: CASSQSGGTQGTQYF.

This chain joins TRBV7-3 and TRBJ2-1, with 13 bases lining up with TRBD2. Germline V gene lookup returns CDR1 SGHTA and CDR2 FQGTGA. CDR3 length: 16 amino acids. Germline trimming cut 5 bases from V and 7 bases from J; bases unmatched to any gene: 8. CDR3 residues: CASSRDAGLAGNEQFF. For the CDR3, the DNA is TGTGCCAGCAGCAGGGATGCGGGACTAGCGGGGAATGAGCAGTTCTTC.

The V and J genes are TRBV27 and TRBJ2-3, with 12 bases lining up with TRBD2. Germline V gene sequence: CDR1 MNHEY, CDR2 SMNVEV (reference sequence). With 6 bases clipped from V and 0 bases from J, the junction kept 4 bases outside the gene matches. The CDR3 loop spans 16 amino acids. CDR3 coding DNA: TGTGCCAGCAGCTCTGGACTAGCGGGGAGCACAGATACGCAGTATTTT. It yields the protein CASSSGLAGSTDTQYF.

The CDR3 coding sequence is TGCGCCAGCAGCCCCATAGCGGGAGGGGTATACAATGAGCAGTTCTTC. Its protein product is CASSPIAGGVYNEQFF. This chain links TRBV5-1 with TRBJ2-1, with 11 bases lining up with TRBD2. Trimming cost V 4 bases and J 4 bases; bases outside gene matches: 7. Germline V gives CDR1 SGHRS, CDR2 YFSETQ. The CDR3 consists of 16 residues.

V gene TRBV4-3 combines with J gene TRBJ2-1, with TRBD2 identical over 13 bases. Germline-derived CDR1 and CDR2 are LGHNA and YSLEER. Losses at the gene ends were 4 bases for V and 0 bases for J; bases not matched to a gene: 12. The CDR3 loop spans 20 amino acids. CDR3 residues: CASSPLTSGRFLSSYNEQFF. The CDR3 DNA reads as TGCGCCAGCAGCCCCCTGACTAGCGGGAGGTTCCTGAGCTCCTACAATGAGCAGTTCTTC.

The chain recombines TRBV28 with TRBJ1-5; 11 bases are shared with TRBD1. The CDR3 extends over 16 amino acids. Trimming removed 6 bases from V and 6 bases from J; junction bases left unmatched: 10. Per germline, CDR1 MDHEN and CDR2 SYDVKM. CDR3 sequence: CASRLPGTGGFQPQHF. The CDR3 region has the DNA TGTGCCAGCAGGCTCCCCGGGACAGGGGGTTTTCAGCCCCAGCATTTT.

J is TRBJ2-3 and V is TRBV14, with 9 bases aligning to TRBD2. The CDR3 contains 17 residues. Germline CDR1 reads SGHDN; CDR2 reads FVKESK. Losses at the gene ends were 2 bases for V and 3 bases for J; bases not matched to a gene: 9. The CDR3 sequence: CASSQPLAGVGTDTQYF. DNA for the CDR3: TGTGCCAGCAGCCAACCCTTAGCGGGAGTGGGGACAGATACGCAGTATTTT. Variable domain in full (rest from reference TRBV14 and TRBJ2-3): EAGVTQFPSHSVIEKGQTVTLRCDPISGHDNLYWYRRVMGKEIKFLLHFVKESKQDESGMPNNRFLAERTGGTYSTLKVQPAELEDSGVYFCASSQPLAGVGTDTQYFGPGTRLTVL.

The chain recombines TRBV7-9 with TRBJ2-1, with 13 bases aligning to TRBD2. Unmatched junction bases numbered 5, after V lost 3 bases and J lost 3 bases. The CDR3 is made up of 17 amino acids. Germline V lookup: CDR1 SEHNR, CDR2 FQNEAQ (reference sequence). CDR3 region: CASSLATSGRIYNEQFF. The CDR3 DNA sequence: TGTGCCAGCAGCTTGGCGACTAGCGGGAGGATCTACAATGAGCAGTTCTTC.

This clone showed up just a few times. CDR3 DNA sequence: TGTGCCAGCAGTGCAGGGTCAGCACGGAATGAGCAGTTCTTC. The encoded protein is CASSAGSARNEQFF. The rearrangement uses TRBV6-6 and TRBJ2-1; D is possibly TRBD1 (5 bases). CDR1 is MNHNY, CDR2 SVGAGI, per germline (reference sequence). The CDR3 has 14 amino acids. Trimming pared 5 bases from V and 7 bases from J, leaving 15 bases between.

The chain carries TRBV28 and TRBJ2-6, with D possibly matching TRBD1 (7 bases). Germline CDR1 MDHEN, CDR2 SYDVKM. V was shortened by 3 bases and J by 4 bases, with 13 bases between the two germline ends. The CDR3 has 16 amino acids. The CDR3 is CASSLEGAWGANVLTF. CDR3 DNA sequence: TGTGCCAGCAGTTTGGAGGGGGCCTGGGGGGCCAACGTCCTGACTTTC. Full variable domain (remainder filled in from reference TRBV28 and TRBJ2-6): DVKVTQSSRYLVKRTGEKVFLECVQDMDHENMFWYRQDPGLGLRLIYFSYDVKMKEKGDIPEGYSVSREKKERFSLILESASTNQTSMYLCASSLEGAWGANVLTFGAGSRLTVL.

V usage is TRBV27 and J usage is TRBJ2-7, with 8 positions matching TRBD2. Germline V gene sequence: CDR1 MNHEY, CDR2 SMNVEV (reference sequence). V lost 1 base, J lost 2 bases, and 1 base stayed unmatched. The CDR3 has 14 residues. The CDR3: CASSLWRGAYEQYF. For the CDR3, the DNA is TGTGCCAGCAGTTTATGGCGGGGGGCCTACGAGCAGTACTTC.

The V gene is TRBV9, the J gene TRBJ2-3; 8 bases line up with TRBD2. J gave up 5 bases and V 0 bases, and 14 bases lay outside the gene matches. This CDR3 comprises 18 residues. CDR1 SGDLS and CDR2 YYNGEE come from the germline V gene. CDR3 region: CASSVATVAGPPIDTQYF. The CDR3 nucleotides are TGTGCCAGCAGCGTAGCTACGGTAGCGGGACCCCCCATAGATACGCAGTATTTT.

The V gene is TRBV19, the J gene TRBJ2-1, with 10 bases fitting TRBD2. CDR3 size: 16 residues. The V and J ends lost 4 bases and 7 bases, in that order; junction bases with no gene match: 10. The V gene's germline CDR1 is LNHDA and CDR2 SQIVND (reference sequence). The CDR3, as DNA: TGTGCCAGTAGTAGCCAAGGACTAGCGGTACCGAATGAGCAGTTCTTC. The encoded protein is CASSSQGLAVPNEQFF.

The chain links TRBV4-2 to TRBJ2-1; 10 bases are a match to TRBD2. After removal of 3 bases from V and 7 bases from J, the junction contained 15 bases not matched to a gene. Germline lookup yields CDR1 LGHNA and CDR2 YNFKEQ. This CDR3 has 18 residues. CDR3 sequence reads: CASSHPSPLAGVKNEQFF. The CDR3 DNA sequence: TGTGCCAGCAGCCACCCTAGCCCTCTAGCGGGAGTAAAGAATGAGCAGTTCTTC.

The V gene is TRBV7-8, the J gene TRBJ2-3; the D gene is possibly TRBD2 (5 bases). In germline, CDR1 is SGHVS, CDR2 FQNEAQ. This CDR3 has 17 amino acids. Between the trimmed V and J ends, which lost 5 bases and 2 bases, there was a span of 20 bases. In nucleotides, the CDR3 is TGTGCCAGCAGCACCCGGAGAGGGAGCGGATACACAGATACGCAGTATTTT. This codes for CASSTRRGSGYTDTQYF.

This clone was picked up a small number of times. The chain combines TRBV5-6 with TRBJ2-7; no clear D gene. Trimming pared 0 bases from V and 5 bases from J, leaving 9 bases between. This CDR3 spans 13 amino acids. Germline V gives CDR1 SGHDT, CDR2 YYEEEE. Here the CDR3 reads CASSLGGLDEQYF. The DNA of the CDR3 is TGTGCCAGCAGCTTGGGAGGTCTCGACGAGCAGTACTTC.

The sample holds one count of this clone. J is TRBJ2-1 and V is TRBV15; TRBD1 aligns across 8 bases. The CDR3 totals 14 residues. Trimming cost V 3 bases and J 9 bases; bases outside gene matches: 7. Germline CDR1 reads LNHNV; CDR2 reads YYDKDF (reference sequence). CDR3 nucleotide sequence: TGTGCCACCAGCAGGGACAGGGTGAATAGTGAGCAGTTCTTC. Its protein product is CATSRDRVNSEQFF. The variable domain in full, completed from reference TRBV15 and TRBJ2-1, reads DAMVIQNPRYQVTQFGKPVTLSCSQTLNHNVMYWYQQKSSQAPKLLFHYYDKDFNNEADTPDNFQSRRPNTSFCFLDIRSPGLGDTAMYLCATSRDRVNSEQFFGPGTRLTVL.

The chain employs TRBV25-1 and TRBJ2-1, with D maybe TRBD1 (6 bases). In germline, CDR1 is MGHDK, CDR2 SYGVNS. The CDR3 is 15 residues long. Trimming removed 1 base from V and 3 bases from J, with 10 bases in between. CDR3 sequence reads: CASSEFGQSYNEQFF. CDR3 in DNA: TGTGCCAGCAGTGAATTTGGACAGAGCTACAATGAGCAGTTCTTC.

This clone was picked up a small number of times. The V and J genes are TRBV29-1 and TRBJ1-1; 8 nucleotides match TRBD1. V lost 3 bases to trimming and J lost 5 bases; unmatched junction nucleotides: 11. Germline V gene lookup returns CDR1 SQVTM and CDR2 ANQGSEA. CDR3 length: 15 amino acids. CDR3 DNA sequence: TGCAGCGTTGAGGGACAGGCTGGGGGATGGACTGAAGCTTTCTTT. This sequence encodes CSVEGQAGGWTEAFF.

The chain links TRBV19 to TRBJ2-7, with 8 bases that match TRBD1. The CDR3 has 15 residues. Trimming took 3 bases from V and 0 from J; bases not matched to a gene: 4. The V gene's germline CDR1 is LNHDA and CDR2 SQIVND (reference sequence). Here the CDR3 DNA reads TGTGCCAGTAGTATGACGGGACAGGCCTCCTACGAGCAGTACTTC. This encodes CASSMTGQASYEQYF.

This clone was counted a few times. The chain recombines TRBV10-3 with TRBJ2-5; 14 positions match TRBD2. This CDR3 is built from 19 residues. The germline CDR1 and CDR2 sequences are ENHRY and SYGVKD. The V gene end was trimmed by 0 bases and the J gene end by 5 bases; junction bases not matched to a gene: 11. This chain's CDR3 is CAISESTGLAGDVSETQYF. In DNA form, the CDR3 reads TGTGCCATCAGTGAGTCTACGGGACTAGCGGGGGACGTTTCTGAGACCCAGTACTTC.

This clone was observed a handful of times. V is TRBV18 and J is TRBJ1-5; D is uncertain. V lost 3 bases, J lost 0 bases, and 9 bases lay in between. CDR3 length: 15 residues. Germline loops: CDR1 KGHSH, CDR2 LQKENI. In DNA, the CDR3 is TGTGCCAGCTCACCGGGGAGGGATAGCAATCAGCCCCAGCATTTT. Protein product: CASSPGRDSNQPQHF.

This clone came up a few times. The J gene is TRBJ2-2, the V gene TRBV27; tentatively, D is TRBD1 (6 bases). Looked up from germline, CDR1 is MNHEY and CDR2 is SMNVEV (reference sequence). The CDR3 has 14 residues. Trimming cost V 6 bases and J 3 bases, with 11 bases left between them. The CDR3 DNA is TGTGCCAGCAGCTGGGGGCAGGACACCGGGGAGCTGTTTTTT. It codes for CASSWGQDTGELFF.

The J gene is TRBJ1-2, the V gene TRBV9, with 7 bases aligning to TRBD1. The J segment lost 4 bases and the V segment lost 4 bases, leaving 10 bases of the junction unmatched. This CDR3 region has 15 residues. In germline, CDR1 is SGDLS, CDR2 YYNGEE. CDR3 amino acids: CASSRPGGSFYGYTF. The CDR3 DNA reads TGTGCCAGCAGCCGCCCAGGGGGATCTTTCTATGGCTACACCTTC.

The genes are TRBV12-5 and TRBJ2-3; maybe TRBD2 (6 bases). V lost 7 bases and J lost 0, with 14 bases in between. This CDR3 comprises 15 residues. From germline, CDR1 is LGHNT and CDR2 FRNRAP. Here the CDR3 DNA reads TGTGCTAGTGTCCAAGATGGACTAAGCACAGATACGCAGTATTTT. Its translation is CASVQDGLSTDTQYF.

The rearrangement joins TRBV5-4 to TRBJ2-7; 16 bases align to TRBD2. V shed 3 bases, J shed 4 bases, and the junction held 10 bases outside the gene matches. The V gene's germline CDR1 is SGHNT and CDR2 YYREEE (reference sequence). The CDR3 extends over 18 amino acids. CDR3 in amino acids: CASSSGTSGRAGGYEQYF. Written as DNA, the CDR3 is TGTGCCAGCAGCTCAGGGACTAGCGGGAGGGCCGGGGGGTACGAGCAGTACTTC.

This clone was seen more than once but under ten times. The chain has TRBV29-1 and TRBJ2-6; no definite D call. CDR3 length: 12 amino acids. Germline loops: CDR1 SQVTM, CDR2 ANQGSEA. The ends were cut back, 5 bases at V and 1 base at J, with 3 bases in the middle. Here the CDR3 DNA reads TGCAGCGTTCAATCTGGGGCCAACGTCCTGACTTTC. Translated: CSVQSGANVLTF.

J is TRBJ2-7 and V is TRBV7-2, with D unclear. The ends were cut back, 1 base at V and 9 bases at J, with 22 bases in the middle. Germline CDR1 SGHTA, CDR2 FQGNSA. This CDR3 is 16 amino acids long. The chain's CDR3 is CASSLGLRQNLRGQYF. As DNA, the CDR3 is TGTGCCAGCAGCTTAGGGTTGCGGCAGAACCTACGAGGGCAGTACTTC.

The chain is built from TRBV11-3 and TRBJ2-5; 15 positions match TRBD2. The CDR3 is made up of 16 amino acids. V lost 4 bases and J lost 5; bases outside the gene matches: 5. CDR1 SGHNT and CDR2 YENEEA come from the germline V gene. The CDR3: CASSSGTSGRWETQYF. The CDR3 coding sequence is TGTGCCAGCAGCTCCGGGACTAGCGGGAGGTGGGAGACCCAGTACTTC.